Listed here are 10 T cell receptor beta chains from one sample, sequenced in a study of control samples from healthy donors and cancer patients. Sequencing used immunoSEQ multiplex PCR; TCRdb keeps in-frame clones, though not all of them. The repertoire consists of around 92,000 clones, with about four fifths occurring once and the leading ten covering roughly 2%. Sequencing was done on a sample of blood. The receptor source for this set is a man in his sixties in good health.

The rearrangement joins TRBV2 to TRBJ2-5, with 8 nucleotides matching TRBD2. The CDR3 contains 13 residues. With 7 bases clipped from V and 7 bases from J, the junction kept 8 bases outside the gene matches. CDR1 and CDR2 (germline): SNHLY, FYNNEI. The CDR3 sequence is CASTTGLAGTQYF. DNA of the CDR3: TGTGCCAGCACCACTGGACTAGCCGGGACCCAGTACTTC.

The chain couples TRBV5-1 to TRBJ2-2; D is possibly TRBD2 (7 bases). Looked up from germline, CDR1 is SGHRS and CDR2 is YFSETQ. Deletions cut 4 bases from V and 6 bases from J, with 16 bases between. The CDR3 runs 15 residues. The CDR3 region is CASSPEGGHSGELFF. The CDR3, as DNA: TGCGCCAGCAGCCCCGAGGGGGGGCATTCCGGGGAGCTGTTTTTT.

On this clone: Sequence at one end of the junction differs from germline and may be a read error. The V call is TRBV30, the J call TRBJ2-5; D may correspond to TRBD1 or TRBD2 (6 bases each). Per germline, CDR1 GTSNPN and CDR2 SVGIG (reference sequence). The CDR3 sequence is 15 residues long. The CDR3 loop reads CAWNENGGPLEPQYF. CDR3 DNA sequence: TGTGCCTGGAATGAGAACGGGGGCCCCCTAGAGCCCCAGTACTTC. Full variable domain (outside the CDR3, taken from reference TRBV30 and TRBJ2-5): SQTIHQWPATLVQPVGSPLSLECTVEGTSNPNLYWYRQAAGRGLQLLFYSVGIGQISSEVPQNLSASRPQDRQFILSSKKLLLSDSGFYLCAWNENGGPLEPQYFGPGTRLLVL.

This rearrangement joins TRBV12-2 to TRBJ2-3; the DNA was not used to check the table's D call, TRBD2. TRBV12-2 is described as a pseudogene. This CDR3 is 17 amino acids long. This chain's CDR3 is CASRPQVSGGNSDTQYF. As DNA, the CDR3 is TGTGCAAGTCGCCCCCAGGTTAGCGGGGGGAATTCAGATACGCAGTATTTT.

V and J are TRBV7-9 and TRBJ1-2; TRBD1 agrees at 8 bases. Looked up from germline, CDR1 is SEHNR and CDR2 is FQNEAQ (reference sequence). V trimming: 5 bases; J trimming: 6 bases; junction bases outside the gene matches: 11. CDR3 size: 15 residues. The CDR3: CASSPNDGTGHGYTF. CDR3 DNA sequence: TGTGCCAGCAGCCCGAACGACGGGACAGGACATGGCTACACCTTC.

The CDR3 loop is CASSLGQGWLTDTQYF. CDR3 DNA sequence: TGTGCCAGCAGTTTGGGACAGGGTTGGCTGACAGATACGCAGTATTTT. This chain links TRBV27 with TRBJ2-3; 9 nucleotides match TRBD1. This CDR3 comprises 16 residues. Per germline, CDR1 MNHEY and CDR2 SMNVEV (reference sequence). The junction had 7 bases not matched to a gene; V was cut back by 3 bases and J by 3 bases.

The chain joins TRBV27 to TRBJ2-1; 9 nucleotides match TRBD1. Trimming removed 0 bases from V and 2 bases from J; junction bases left unmatched: 8. The CDR3 contains 18 residues. Germline V CDR1 and CDR2: MNHEY, SMNVEV (reference sequence). CDR3 amino acids: CASSLSKGQGGPYNEQFF. The CDR3 DNA reads TGTGCCAGCAGTTTATCGAAGGGACAGGGCGGGCCCTACAATGAGCAGTTCTTC.

V and J are TRBV3-1 (or the pseudogene TRBV3-2) and TRBJ2-7; D gene uncertain. The germline V gene encodes CDR1 LGHDT and CDR2 YNNKEL (reference sequence). The CDR3 spans 14 residues. V gave up 0 bases and J gave up 1 base, with 7 bases separating them. The CDR3 DNA reads TGTGCCAGCAGCCAAGATCTGTTATCCTACGAGCAGTACTTC. As protein: CASSQDLLSYEQYF.

The sample holds one count of this clone. The chain joins TRBV7-3 to TRBJ2-7; TRBD1 matches at 9 bases. The length of the CDR3 is 16 residues. The V gene end was trimmed by 2 bases and the J gene end by 1 base; junction bases not matched to a gene: 6. Looked up from germline, CDR1 is SGHTA and CDR2 is FQGTGA. The CDR3 DNA reads as TGTGCCAGCAGCTTAGCCTCGACAGGGGGATCCTACGAGCAGTACTTC. Encoded protein: CASSLASTGGSYEQYF.

The chain joins TRBV7-9 to TRBJ1-1; D unclear. This CDR3 spans 13 amino acids. With 5 bases removed from V and 3 bases from J, the gap between germline ends came to 10 bases. CDR1 and CDR2 from the germline V gene are SEHNR and FQNEAQ (reference sequence). Here the CDR3 reads CASSQKADTEAFF. The DNA for the CDR3 is TGTGCCAGCAGCCAAAAAGCGGACACTGAAGCTTTCTTT. The full variable domain, with the rest looked up from reference TRBV7-9 and TRBJ1-1, is DTGVSQNPRHKITKRGQNVTFRCDPISEHNRLYWYRQTLGQGPEFLTYFQNEAQLEKSRLLSDRFSAERPKGSFSTLEIQRTEQGDSAMYLCASSQKADTEAFFGQGTRLTVV.